This TCR beta chain was sequenced during a study of beta chain features in type 1 diabetes. Germline-derived CDR1 and CDR2 are MNHEY and SVGAGI. Trimming cost V 5 bases and J 8 bases, with 15 bases left between them. The CDR3 is 13 residues long. Since all of the isolated RNA was reverse transcribed, expressed TCRB transcripts were what got sequenced. TCRdb's copy holds only in-frame clones and misses some; the assay was immunoSEQ multiplex PCR. Among 300,000 to 350,000 clones listed, about 15% were seen once. This sequence originates from a man aged 25 to 40 in good health. This chain uses TRBV6-5 with TRBJ1-2; a possible D gene is TRBD1 (5 bases). Sequencing was performed on central memory CD4+ T cells from blood. DNA of the CDR3: TGTGCCAGCAGTCGCCCCGGGACGTCGGGCTACACCTTC. This gives the protein CASSRPGTSGYTF.